One and the same sample provided the 26 T cell receptor beta chains below, sequenced in a study of blood T cells in healthy people across ages. Next came a second PCR, run for roughly 6 to 11 cycles, which used a sample-barcoded 5' primer along with a J-beta primer mix. Each CDR3 protein is one row after TCRdb ran MiXCR on the 5' RACE reads. The table shows roughly 2 million distinct CDR3 sequences, with 40% to 55% occurring only once. Source material: blood. These receptors all come from a woman between 40 and 50 years old in good health.

The V call is TRBV20-1, the J call TRBJ1-2, with TRBD1 as a possible D gene (6 bases). Germline V gene data show CDR1 as DFQATT and CDR2 as SNEGSKA (reference sequence). The CDR3 sequence is 12 residues long. Trimming left V 4 bases short and J 7 bases short, with 13 bases between. CDR3: CSAMGDNRGYTF. CDR3 nucleotide sequence: TGCAGTGCTATGGGGGACAATCGTGGCTACACCTTC.

Notes on this clonotype: Because it lacks the conserved phenylalanine or tryptophan at the end, this CDR3 is likely a read error. The chain combines TRBV2 with TRBJ2-5; no definite D call. The germline gives CDR1 SNHLY, CDR2 FYNNEI. The CDR3 covers 18 residues. V dropped 2 bases and J dropped 7 bases, with 26 bases sitting between them. This CDR3 reads CASSEFVWDGTPSATQYI. CDR3 coding DNA: TGTGCCAGCAGTGAATTTGTATGGGATGGAACACCTTCGGCGACCCAGTACATC.

This chain joins TRBV4-2 and TRBJ2-3, with D uncertain. V was pared by 1 base and J by 4 bases, with 15 bases between. Germline values: CDR1 LGHNA, CDR2 YNFKEQ. This CDR3 contains 16 residues. The CDR3 spells CASSQVGPSRADTQYF. CDR3 sequence (DNA): TGTGCCAGCAGCCAAGTTGGTCCTTCTCGCGCAGATACGCAGTATTTT.

In this sample, this clonotype turned up a few times. The chain has TRBV5-1 and TRBJ2-3; D is unclear. V dropped 5 bases and J dropped 2 bases, with 9 bases sitting between them. The CDR3 consists of 13 residues. Looked up from germline, CDR1 is SGHRS and CDR2 is YFSETQ. CDR3 sequence: CASRIRNTDTQYF. CDR3 coding DNA: TGCGCCAGCAGAATCAGGAACACAGATACGCAGTATTTT.

The V call is TRBV10-1, the J call TRBJ2-3; D is uncertain. The length of the CDR3 is 15 residues. Germline V gene sequence: CDR1 WNHNN, CDR2 SYGVQD (reference sequence). The V end lost 2 bases, the J end lost 1 base, and 10 bases lay between the germline ends. The CDR3 nucleotides are TGCGCCAGCAGTGAGGTCCGAATGGGCACAGATACGCAGTATTTT. This codes for CASSEVRMGTDTQYF.

This clonotype was detected many times. The genes are TRBV4-2 and TRBJ2-3; D remains ambiguous. V lost 0 bases and J lost 1, with 8 bases in between. This CDR3 region has 15 residues. Germline V CDR1 and CDR2: LGHNA, YNFKEQ. The DNA of the CDR3 is TGTGCCAGCAGCCAAGATATGGCAGGCACAGATACGCAGTATTTT. It translates to CASSQDMAGTDTQYF.

A remark on this clonotype: A much larger clone differs from this one at a single base, so this may be a read error. This chain uses TRBV6-2 or TRBV6-3 with TRBJ2-1; 9 nucleotides agree with TRBD2. CDR1 is MNHEY, CDR2 SVGEGT, per germline. Germline trimming cut 11 bases from V and 9 bases from J; bases unmatched to any gene: 14. There are 14 residues in the CDR3. The CDR3 region is CAGTITGLASEQFF. CDR3 bases: TGTGCCGGCACTATAACGGGACTAGCAAGTGAGCAGTTCTTC.

This chain connects TRBV6-1 to TRBJ2-1; tentatively, D is TRBD1 (5 bases). V dropped 7 bases and J dropped 2 bases, with 15 bases sitting between them. The germline V gene has CDR1 MNHNS and CDR2 SASEGT. The CDR3 runs 15 residues. In DNA, the CDR3 is TGTGCCAGCAAACCTCAGGGTATCGCCTACAATGAGCAGTTCTTC. It codes for CASKPQGIAYNEQFF.

J is TRBJ2-7 and V is TRBV6-2 or TRBV6-3; 7 bases agree with TRBD1. The J call may be incorrect, as the DNA end agrees better with TRBJ2-4. CDR1 MNHEY and CDR2 SVGEGT come from the germline V gene. The CDR3 length is 13 residues. The CDR3 region has the DNA TGTGCCAGCACCCGGACAGGTTCGAACATTCAGTACTTC. Residues: CASTRTGSNIQYF.

This sequence joins TRBV12-3 or TRBV12-4 and TRBJ2-1; unclear D gene. The CDR3 totals 13 residues. V lost 5 bases and J lost 7, with 12 bases in between. The CDR3 here is CASSVFLGNEQFF. The CDR3 DNA is TGTGCCAGCAGTGTATTTCTTGGGAATGAGCAGTTCTTC.

The chain is built from TRBV4-3 and TRBJ2-5, with D maybe TRBD2 (5 bases). V gave up 11 bases and J gave up 5 bases, with 15 bases separating them. The length of the CDR3 is 12 residues. Germline assignment: CDR1 LGHNA and CDR2 YSLEER. The CDR3 DNA reads as TGCGCCCTACACGCCAGGAGGGAGACCCAGTACTTC. Its protein product is CALHARRETQYF.

This clonotype was picked up a small number of times. CDR3 DNA: TGCGCCAGCAGCCAGGACTACAACGTTCAGTATTTT. Protein sequence: CASSQDYNVQYF. The chain uses TRBV5-1 and TRBJ2-3, with D possibly being TRBD2 (6 bases). The CDR3 has 12 amino acids. V lost 4 bases to trimming and J lost 12 bases, with 15 bases between them. The germline V gene has CDR1 SGHRS and CDR2 YFSETQ. Supplemented by reference TRBV5-1 and TRBJ2-3, the full variable domain reads KAGVTQTPRYLIKTRGQQVTLSCSPISGHRSVSWYQQTPGQGLQFLFEYFSETQRNKGNFPGRFSGRQFSNSRSEMNVSTLELGDSALYLCASSQDYNVQYFGPGTRLTVL.

The chain couples TRBV5-1 to TRBJ2-5; the match to TRBD2 covers 7 bases. The CDR3 runs to 18 residues. Germline CDR1 is SGHRS and CDR2 is YFSETQ. With 0 bases clipped from V and 1 base from J, the junction kept 12 bases outside the gene matches. The DNA of the CDR3 is TGCGCCAGCAGCTTGGCATTAGCGGGCCCCCCAGGCCAAGAGACCCAGTACTTC. Its protein is CASSLALAGPPGQETQYF.

This clonotype was seen a handful of times. The chain is built from TRBV2 and TRBJ2-3, with TRBD1 as a possible D gene (5 bases). Trimming removed 3 bases from V and 3 bases from J, with 10 bases in between. The germline V gene encodes CDR1 SNHLY and CDR2 FYNNEI. CDR3 size: 14 residues. CDR3 in DNA: TGTGCCAGCAGTGACCCCTCAGGGACAGATACGCAGTATTTT. Protein: CASSDPSGTDTQYF.

The CDR3 sequence: CASSVRQPSYGYTF. The DNA of the CDR3 is TGTGCCAGCAGTGTTCGTCAGCCGTCCTATGGCTACACCTTC. The V gene is TRBV2, the J gene TRBJ1-2; D unresolved. V lost 4 bases and J 4 bases, leaving 13 bases between the germline ends. CDR3 length: 14 residues. From germline, CDR1 is SNHLY and CDR2 FYNNEI.

This clonotype was seen only a few times. The gene calls are TRBV4-3 and TRBJ2-1, with D perhaps given as TRBD1 or TRBD2 (7 bases each). This CDR3 has 16 residues. V dropped 4 bases and J dropped 6 bases, with 19 bases sitting between them. Germline CDR1 reads LGHNA; CDR2 reads YSLEER. CDR3: CASSPSPGRGGNEQFF. The CDR3 region has the DNA TGCGCCAGCAGCCCCTCGCCCGGCAGGGGGGGCAATGAGCAGTTCTTC.

The chain joins TRBV4-1 to TRBJ1-1, with 9 bases identical to TRBD1. Germline V lookup: CDR1 MGHRA, CDR2 YSYEKL. Trimming cost V 4 bases and J 6 bases; bases outside gene matches: 6. This CDR3 contains 14 residues. CDR3 in amino acids: CASSLDRGAAEAFF. The CDR3 DNA is TGCGCCAGCAGCCTCGACAGGGGGGCTGCTGAAGCTTTCTTT.

This clonotype appeared a few times. This rearrangement joins TRBV29-1 to TRBJ2-2; D not resolved. Between the trimmed V and J ends, which lost 3 bases and 0 bases, there was a span of 5 bases. This CDR3 has 13 residues. Germline V gives CDR1 SQVTM, CDR2 ANQGSEA. For the CDR3, the DNA is TGCAGCGTTGACAGAACGAACACCGGGGAGCTGTTTTTT. Protein sequence: CSVDRTNTGELFF.

This clonotype was recorded only once. This chain links TRBV25-1 with TRBJ2-4; the D is unclear. Matching the DNA end better, TRBJ2-7 makes the J call doubtful. Germline values: CDR1 MGHDK, CDR2 SYGVNS. The CDR3 spans 15 residues. Written as DNA, the CDR3 is TGTGCCAGCAGTGATTCCACCCTATACGTATACGAGCAGTACTTC. Translating gives CASSDSTLYVYEQYF.

The V and J genes are TRBV29-1 and TRBJ2-4; the match to TRBD1 covers 7 bases. The CDR3 runs 13 residues. Germline V gene data show CDR1 as SQVTM and CDR2 as ANQGSEA. The V and J ends lost 6 bases and 7 bases, in that order; junction bases with no gene match: 9. The CDR3 coding sequence is TGCAGCGTGGACGTCGGGACAGACAACATTCAGTACTTC. It specifies CSVDVGTDNIQYF. The variable domain in full, completed from reference TRBV29-1 and TRBJ2-4, reads SAVISQKPSRDICQRGTSLTIQCQVDSQVTMMFWYRQQPGQSLTLIATANQGSEATYESGFVIDKFPISRPNLTFSTLTVSNMSPEDSSIYLCSVDVGTDNIQYFGAGTRLSVL.

This clonotype has just a few counts. The rearrangement joins TRBV5-1 to TRBJ1-2; TRBD1 might be the D (5 bases). Germline V gene lookup returns CDR1 SGHRS and CDR2 YFSETQ. V was cut by 2 bases and J by 6 bases, with 17 bases left in between. This CDR3 is 15 amino acids long. The CDR3 DNA reads as TGCGCCAGCAGCTTAGGGACCCTCAACCTCGATGGCTACACCTTC. It specifies CASSLGTLNLDGYTF.

This chain uses TRBV6-1 with TRBJ2-6; 9 bases align to TRBD1. V was clipped by 5 bases and J by 0 bases; unmatched bases: 8. The CDR3 has 18 residues. Germline loops: CDR1 MNHNS, CDR2 SASEGT. The CDR3 loop is CASSPRTGVLSGANVLTF. As DNA, the CDR3 is TGTGCCAGCAGTCCACGGACAGGGGTACTCTCTGGGGCCAACGTCCTGACTTTC.

The chain carries TRBV5-1 and TRBJ1-1; maybe TRBD1 (6 bases). Trimming took 0 bases from V and 2 from J, leaving 14 bases between them. CDR1 is SGHRS and CDR2 is YFSETQ in the germline V gene. This CDR3 has 16 amino acids. DNA of the CDR3: TGCGCCAGCAGCTTGGCTCGGGACACTAGAAACACTGAAGCTTTCTTT. This encodes CASSLARDTRNTEAFF.

The rearrangement uses TRBV24-1 and TRBJ2-2; D is perhaps TRBD1 (6 bases). V lost 4 bases and J 1 base, leaving 9 bases between the germline ends. The CDR3 sequence is 15 residues long. Germline V CDR1 and CDR2: KGHDR, SFDVKD. For the CDR3, the DNA is TGTGCCACCAGTGACCCGACAGGGAACACCGGGGAGCTGTTTTTT. Translating gives CATSDPTGNTGELFF.

This chain links TRBV20-1 with TRBJ1-6; 7 nucleotides line up with TRBD1. The CDR3 is made up of 14 amino acids. The germline V gene encodes CDR1 DFQATT and CDR2 SNEGSKA (reference sequence). The trim removed 4 bases at V and 0 bases at J, leaving 0 bases unmatched. The CDR3: CSATGGSYNSPLHF. Written as DNA, the CDR3 is TGCAGTGCTACAGGGGGCTCCTATAATTCACCCCTCCACTTT.

V usage is TRBV20-1 and J usage is TRBJ2-5; D remains ambiguous. This CDR3 region has 14 residues. V shed 2 bases and J shed 0 bases, with 10 bases lying between them. The germline V gene has CDR1 DFQATT and CDR2 SNEGSKA (reference sequence). CDR3 region: CSARSSLYQETQYF. The CDR3 bases are TGCAGTGCTAGATCGTCATTGTACCAAGAGACCCAGTACTTC.